This T cell receptor (beta chain) was recorded in a study of blood T cell repertoires in COVID-19 (TCRdb year 2020). With respect to the entire study: Samples covering the acute and convalescent phases of COVID-19 were provided by collaborators in the United States, Italy and Spain. The prospective study material was composed of cDNA or gDNA derived from T cells, B-cell-depleted T cells, or PBMCs. The dataset comprised deeply sampled blood TCRbeta repertoires from subjects exposed to, actively infected with, or recovered from COVID-19. The repertoires were made available in a free public database intended to serve as a resource for research on the immune response to SARS-CoV-2. The samples were drawn from the first 160 participants of the ongoing ImmuneRACE study and from more than 1,000 subjects provided by 6 global collaborators. Sample metadata almost always included a de-identified subject ID, COVID-19 status, age in years and sex. Where available, HLA class I and class II types were obtained from metadata supplied by the sample provider rather than from assay-based typing.

The cysteine opens and the phenylalanine closes a CDR3 of 14 amino acids. CDR3 DNA is the only sequence kept; it has 42 bases, read in frame from the first base. Trimming at the junction amounts to 3 bases on V and 1 base on J, and the germline ends lie 9 bases apart. CDR1 SQVTM and CDR2 ANQGSEA were looked up in the germline V gene. Broad study findings and their caveats: The amount of clinical and demographic metadata varied by source and participant and was provided uncurated.

Of note for this clone: It lacks a known antigen. Qualities for individual bases were not recorded, and no much larger clone is one base off.

The immunoSEQ Assay, a bias-controlled multiplex PCR, was used to amplify TCRbeta CDR3 regions from genomic DNA. On the study's bioinformatics: Nucleated cell counts per sample were estimated from amplification of reference gene primers within the assay. To quantify the absolute abundance of each unique TCRbeta CDR3 rearrangement, sequence reads were collapsed and filtered. For each sample, productive Simpson clonality was calculated by taking the square root of Simpson's diversity index across productive rearrangements. TCRdb obtained this table from immuneACCESS and retained in-frame rearrangements with V and J assigned. These tables miss some clones; where compared with another copy, unresolved V genes account for less than half of the shortfall, and the remainder is unexplained. V, J and clone size were drawn from that table, and D and trimming were deduced from the DNA. The sample has around 15,000 clones on record, about 88% of them singletons. The ten top clones hold roughly 13% of the sample.

Whole blood was collected in K2EDTA tubes by collaborating institutions according to the institutions' own protocols. For TCRbeta analysis, collaborators shipped samples as frozen whole blood, isolated PBMCs, or DNA extracted from either of those sample types. The chain links TRBV29-1 with TRBJ2-2; the best D guess is TRBD2, with 5 bases matching. The material sequenced was peripheral blood. The sequence derives from a human donor in a cohort sampled during active COVID-19. The encoded CDR3 is CSVERDMNTGELFF. The nucleotides are TGCAGCGTTGAGAGGGATATGAACACCGGGGAGCTGTTTTTT.